The clone carrying this T cell receptor (beta chain) was observed once. The antigen is unknown. The data are from a study of CD8+ T cells in alopecia areata. Study observations and caveats: Persistence of many expanded lesional clones was seen in scalp and blood during tofacitinib. Lesional scalp exceeded normal scalp in clonality, especially in alopecia totalis/universalis. Uncertainty about whether baseline CD8+ expansion is linked to response remains, with one nonresponder.

Germline V gene lookup returns CDR1 MGHDK and CDR2 SYGVNS. The CDR3 runs 14 residues. V was trimmed by 3 bases and J by 6 bases, leaving 13 bases between them. Stated treatment: oral pan-JAK inhibitor, 5-10 mg twice daily. Sequencing used cDNA as its template, made by extracting RNA and reverse transcribing it. This table comes from immunoSEQ multiplex PCR, and its TCRdb copy is limited to in-frame clones, with some not included. The data show some 190,000 clones, with roughly three fifths seen just once and around 0.7% held by the top ten. The source is a human donor with alopecia areata. J is TRBJ2-3 and V is TRBV25-1; D unclear. The input for sequencing was CD4+ T cells sorted from blood, taken at week 4, from a patient treated with tofacitinib. CDR3 protein: CASSDGSLMDTQYF. Written as DNA, the CDR3 is TGTGCCAGCAGTGACGGATCGTTGATGGATACGCAGTATTTT.